The rows below give T cell receptor beta chains drawn from one sample of a study of T cell repertoires in cytomegalovirus infection. MiXCR was run by TCRdb on the reads, yielding one entry per CDR3 protein. The sample has some 270,000 distinct CDR3 sequences, approximately 15% seen once. Source material: CD8+ T cells from PBMCs. Every receptor here comes from a human donor in good health (CMV status not recorded). Some clones in this sample may be carry-over from other donors' samples. CDR3s include the opening cysteine and the closing phenylalanine or tryptophan. The order of the fields is J gene, V gene, clone size, D gene, CDR3 protein, CDR3 DNA. The D gene is left open where the match is weak. Clone size is stated in some rows and not others, as once, few, many or a class when expanded.

>TRBJ1-5|TRBV7-2|many|.
CASSLDSTGTYDQPQHF
TGTGCCAGCAGCTTAGACTCCACAGGGACCTATGATCAGCCCCAGCATTTT
>TRBJ2-2|TRBV11-2|few|.
CASSLVFVAALNTGELFF
TGTGCCAGCAGCTTAGTATTTGTCGCAGCCTTGAACACCGGGGAGCTGTTTTTT
>TRBJ2-7|TRBV2|few|.
CASREGVGEGYEQYF
TGTGCCAGCAGAGAAGGGGTCGGGGAAGGCTACGAGCAGTACTTC
>TRBJ1-1|TRBV28|.|.
CASSLEGAGGNTEAFF
TGTGCCAGCAGTTTGGAGGGAGCTGGGGGGAACACTGAAGCTTTCTTT
>TRBJ1-1|TRBV29-1|few|.
CSVELNTEAFF
TGCAGCGTTGAGCTGAACACTGAAGCTTTCTTT
>TRBJ2-2|TRBV7-8|many|.
CASSLGPRANTGELFF
TGTGCCAGCAGCTTAGGTCCTAGGGCGAACACCGGGGAGCTGTTTTTT
>TRBJ2-7|TRBV10-3|few|.
CAISDQWTVSYEQYF
TGTGCCATCAGTGATCAATGGACGGTCTCCTACGAGCAGTACTTC
>TRBJ2-7|TRBV27|.|.
CASRGYEQYF
TGTGCCAGCCGAGGGTACGAGCAGTACTTC
>TRBJ1-4|TRBV2|.|.
CASSPDATNEKLFF
TGTGCCAGCAGCCCAGATGCAACTAATGAAAAACTGTTTTTT
>TRBJ1-4|TRBV7-8|many|.
CASSLASGYDEKLFF
TGTGCCAGCAGCTTAGCCAGCGGATATGATGAAAAACTGTTTTTT
>TRBJ1-2|TRBV6-2/TRBV6-3|few|.
CASSFNPSNYGYTF
TGTGCCAGCAGTTTCAATCCTTCTAACTATGGCTACACCTTC
>TRBJ2-1|TRBV4-1|.|.
CASSQVIRDEQFF
TGCGCCAGCAGCCAAGTAATCCGGGATGAGCAGTTCTTC
>TRBJ1-1|TRBV6-4|many|.
CASISGSMNTEAFF
TGTGCCAGCATATCGGGGAGTATGAACACTGAAGCTTTCTTT
>TRBJ1-4|TRBV12-3/TRBV12-4|.|TRBD1
CASSARDRDANEKLFF
TGTGCCAGCAGTGCCAGGGACAGGGATGCAAATGAAAAACTGTTTTTT
>TRBJ1-1|TRBV6-6|few|TRBD1
CASSYPIPGQSAEAFF
TGTGCCAGCAGTTACCCTATTCCGGGACAGAGCGCTGAAGCTTTCTTT
>TRBJ2-4|TRBV4-1|few|.
CASSQDILAKNIQYF
TGCGCCAGCAGCCAAGATATCCTAGCCAAAAACATTCAGTACTTC
>TRBJ2-7|TRBV7-2|many|.
CASSLVPGQGLFYEQYF
TGTGCCAGCAGCTTAGTCCCCGGGCAGGGGTTATTCTACGAGCAGTACTTC
>TRBJ1-1|TRBV4-2|.|.
CASSQDLGTYTEAFF
TGTGCCAGCAGCCAAGATCTCGGGACGTACACTGAAGCTTTCTTT
>TRBJ2-3|TRBV6-1|many|TRBD1
CASSTGGDTQYF
TGTGCCAGCAGCACAGGGGGGGATACGCAGTATTTT
>TRBJ2-7|TRBV19|few|.
CASSPIDRGSYEQYF
TGTGCCAGTAGTCCCATAGACAGAGGAAGCTACGAGCAGTACTTC
>TRBJ2-5|TRBV19|many|TRBD1
CASSIGTATYQETQYF
TGTGCCAGTAGTATCGGGACAGCTACGTACCAAGAGACCCAGTACTTC
>TRBJ2-3|TRBV7-4|.|.
CASSLEVGSTDTQYF
TGTGCCAGCAGCTTAGAGGTCGGAAGCACAGATACGCAGTATTTT
>TRBJ2-5|TRBV5-1|.|.
CASSLTVAIRETQYF
TGCGCCAGCAGCTTGACGGTAGCTATTCGGGAGACCCAGTACTTC
>TRBJ2-3|TRBV4-1|few|TRBD2
CASSQEGTSGDTQYF
TGCGCCAGCAGCCAAGAAGGGACTAGCGGGGATACGCAGTATTTT
>TRBJ1-5|TRBV12-3/TRBV12-4|.|.
CASTLVGYGVNQPQHF
TGTGCCAGCACCCTTGTCGGGTACGGGGTCAATCAGCCCCAGCATTTT
>TRBJ2-5|TRBV4-1|few|TRBD2
CASSQLLAGGQETQYF
TGCGCCAGCAGCCAGCTACTAGCGGGGGGCCAAGAGACCCAGTACTTC
>TRBJ1-1|TRBV5-4|few|.
CASSLRGATEAFF
TGTGCCAGCAGCTTGAGAGGGGCCACTGAAGCTTTCTTT
>TRBJ2-3|TRBV6-4|few|.
CASSESSTDTQYF
TGTGCCAGCAGTGAAAGTAGCACAGATACGCAGTATTTT
>TRBJ1-4|TRBV4-1|many|.
CASSQRSDQGEKLFF
TGCGCCAGCAGCCAACGATCGGACCAAGGTGAAAAACTGTTTTTT
>TRBJ1-1|TRBV4-1|.|.
CASSLPGRGNTEAFF
TGCGCCAGCAGCCTCCCGGGCAGGGGGAACACTGAAGCTTTCTTT
>TRBJ2-1|TRBV20-1|.|TRBD1
CSASPLAADRDIAYNEQFF
TGCAGTGCTAGTCCCCTTGCAGCCGACAGGGATATCGCCTACAATGAGCAGTTCTTC
>TRBJ1-2|TRBV11-2|.|.
CASSLAGRVQGRDIDGYTF
TGTGCCAGCAGCTTAGCGGGTCGGGTCCAGGGGAGGGACATCGATGGCTACACCTTC
>TRBJ2-3|TRBV4-3|.|.
CASSQERRLHTDTQYF
TGCGCCAGCAGCCAAGAACGTAGGCTACACACAGATACGCAGTATTTT
>TRBJ2-7|TRBV2|.|.
CASRPGRSTYEQYF
TGTGCCAGCAGGCCGGGACGTTCGACCTACGAGCAGTACTTC
>TRBJ2-3|TRBV29-1|.|.
CSVDQTTSTDTQYF
TGCAGCGTTGACCAAACCACTAGCACAGATACGCAGTATTTT
>TRBJ2-5|TRBV7-6|many|.
CASSLSPGQETQYF
TGTGCCAGCAGCTTATCGCCCGGGCAAGAGACCCAGTACTTC
>TRBJ1-2|TRBV19|few|TRBD1
CASSIADRDGYTF
TGTGCCAGTAGTATAGCGGACAGGGATGGCTACACCTTC
>TRBJ2-5|TRBV7-3|few|TRBD2
CASSHDCEAGGPRETQYF
TGTGCCAGCAGCCACGACTGTGAAGCGGGGGGGCCGAGGGAGACCCAGTACTTC
>TRBJ2-7|TRBV6-2/TRBV6-3|.|TRBD1
CASSYSGQGRYEQYF
TGTGCCAGCAGTTACTCAGGACAGGGAAGGTACGAGCAGTACTTC
>TRBJ1-5|TRBV28|many|TRBD1
CASSSDRSYNQPQHF
TGTGCCAGCAGTTCGGACAGGAGTTACAATCAGCCCCAGCATTTT
>TRBJ2-1|TRBV7-6|many|.
CASSLGAHEQFF
TGTGCCAGCAGCTTAGGGGCGCATGAGCAGTTCTTC